This T cell receptor (beta chain) was sequenced during a study of blood T cell repertoires in COVID-19. The repertoire was sequenced with immunoSEQ multiplex PCR; TCRdb's copy has only in-frame clones and lacks some. The table lists some 500,000 clones, 88% of them singletons. This clone was detected only once. Trimming cost V 2 bases and J 3 bases; bases outside gene matches: 10. CDR3 size: 16 residues. CDR1 and CDR2 (germline): MNHEY, SVGEGT. The chain links TRBV6-2 or TRBV6-3 to TRBJ2-7; 7 bases are shared with TRBD1. Sequenced sample: PBMCs or T cells enriched from blood (not recorded which). The sequence was collected from a woman between 40 and 55 years old who had recovered from COVID-19. As DNA, the CDR3 is TGTGCCAGCAGTTACCGGGCAGGGGGATTGATCTACGAGCAGTACTTC. Amino acids: CASSYRAGGLIYEQYF.